These T cell receptor beta chains were read from a single sample in a study of beta chain features in type 1 diabetes. Measured with immunoSEQ multiplex PCR; TCRdb has only the in-frame clones, and not every one. The sample records 50,000 to 70,000 clones, approximately 52% being singletons. The sample comprised Tregs from blood. Source of these receptors: a woman aged 40 to 55 with type 1 diabetes. Each CDR3 is given with its conserved first and last residue. A D gene is named only where the DNA matches it firmly. The size entry is marked missing in some rows and otherwise reads once, few, many or a size class.

>-|-|TRBV7-2|TRBJ2-6
TGTGCCAGCGCGGGACGGTCAGGGGCCAACGTCCTGACTTTC
CASAGRSGANVLTF
>TRBD1|-|TRBV9|TRBJ2-7
TGTGCCAGCAGCGAGACAGGGTTTACCTACGAGCAGTACTTC
CASSETGFTYEQYF
>-|few|TRBV4-1|TRBJ2-3
TGCGCCAGCAGCCAAGAGTGGCGGGGTGACCCGGATACGCAGTATTTT
CASSQEWRGDPDTQYF
>-|-|TRBV7-2|TRBJ2-1
TGTGCCAGCAGCTTAGGTACAGACTACTACAATGAGCAGTTCTTC
CASSLGTDYYNEQFF
>TRBD2|-|TRBV7-2|TRBJ2-3
TGTGCCAGCAGCCGGGGGGGCGCCCCCACAGATACGCAGTATTTT
CASSRGGAPTDTQYF
>TRBD1|-|TRBV28|TRBJ2-3
TGTGCCAGCGGGGACAGGAGCACAGATACGCAGTATTTT
CASGDRSTDTQYF
>TRBD2|few|TRBV6-1|TRBJ2-2
TGTGCCAGCAGGGCGGGACTAGCAGGAACCGGGGAGCTGTTTTTT
CASRAGLAGTGELFF
>-|once|TRBV5-6|TRBJ1-1
TGTGCCAGCATTAGTAGTTGGCAGGTCACTGAAGCTTTCTTT
CASISSWQVTEAFF
>-|once|TRBV27|TRBJ2-2
TGTGCCAGCAGTTTACACAGGAGGAACACCGGGGAGCTGTTTTTT
CASSLHRRNTGELFF
>TRBD2|-|TRBV7-2|TRBJ2-3
TGTGCCAGCAGCTTTCTAGCGGGGGGCACAGATACGCAGTATTTT
CASSFLAGGTDTQYF
>-|-|TRBV6-5|TRBJ1-1
TGTGCCAGCAGTTTGCGGGGAGGGTGGACTGAAGCTTTCTTT
CASSLRGGWTEAFF
>-|-|TRBV7-6|TRBJ2-5
TGTGCCAGCAGCCGGTACCAAGAGACCCAGTACTTC
CASSRYQETQYF
>TRBD1|few|TRBV5-1|TRBJ2-7
TGCGCCAGCAGCTTCCAGGGGGCGCCATTCGGCGAGCAGTACTTC
CASSFQGAPFGEQYF
>TRBD2|-|TRBV7-2|TRBJ2-5
TGTGCCAGCAGCTTAGGGGGGGGGATCGGGGAGACCCAGTACTTC
CASSLGGGIGETQYF
>-|-|TRBV5-6|TRBJ1-6
TGTGCCAGCAGGCCCCTAGGCAGGGGAGATTCACCCCTCCACTTT
CASRPLGRGDSPLHF
>TRBD1|-|TRBV9|TRBJ1-3
TGTGCCAGCAGCCAAGGGACAGGCATCTCTGGAAACACCATATATTTT
CASSQGTGISGNTIYF
>-|-|TRBV9|TRBJ2-1
TGTGCCAGCAGCGTAGGGACTCCCAATGAGCAGTTCTTC
CASSVGTPNEQFF
>-|-|TRBV6-5|TRBJ1-2
TGTGCCAGCAGATACAGCGATGGCTACACCTTC
CASRYSDGYTF
>TRBD1|few|TRBV27|TRBJ2-5
TGTGCCAGCAGTAAAAGCCGGGGACAGATCCAAGAGACCCAGTACTTC
CASSKSRGQIQETQYF
>-|few|TRBV7-2|TRBJ2-3
TGTGCCAGCAGCTTAGCGGCGGCTCCGGGGACAGATACGCAGTATTTT
CASSLAAAPGTDTQYF
>-|-|TRBV10-3|TRBJ2-7
TGTGCCATCAGGGGAGGCCCCAGCGAGCAGTACTTC
CAIRGGPSEQYF
>-|few|TRBV20-1|TRBJ2-5
TGCAGTGCGAACGGGGAGACCCAGTACTTC
CSANGETQYF
>-|once|TRBV6-6|TRBJ2-1
TGTGCCAGCAGTTATAGACTCGACGAGCAGTTCTTC
CASSYRLDEQFF
>TRBD2|-|TRBV5-1|TRBJ2-1
TGCGCCAGCAGCCCCATAGCGGGAGGCCCGCAGAATGAGCAGTTCTTC
CASSPIAGGPQNEQFF
>-|-|TRBV7-2|TRBJ2-3
TGTGCCAGCAGCGTGGTCACTAGCACAGATACGCAGTATTTT
CASSVVTSTDTQYF
>-|-|TRBV7-3|TRBJ1-2
TGTGCCAGCAGCCCGGCCCAGGACAGCCTCTATGGCTACACCTTC
CASSPAQDSLYGYTF
>TRBD1|once|TRBV5-1|TRBJ2-7
TGCGCCAGCAGCCTGGACAGGGTTGGCGAGCAGTACTTC
CASSLDRVGEQYF
>-|-|TRBV4-3|TRBJ1-2
TGCGCCAGCAGCCAAGAGAAGGGGCCCTACTATGGCTACACCTTC
CASSQEKGPYYGYTF
>-|-|TRBV7-8|TRBJ1-1
TGTGCCAGCAGCCGCCAGGGCGAAGCTTTCTTT
CASSRQGEAFF
>-|few|TRBV4-1|TRBJ1-6
TGCGCCAGCAGCCAAGTCGGTGCCTCACCCCTCCACTTT
CASSQVGASPLHF
>-|few|TRBV25-1|TRBJ1-1
TGTGCCAGCTCTCCTACTGGGGGGGGCACTGAAGCTTTCTTT
CASSPTGGGTEAFF
>TRBD1|few|TRBV7-9|TRBJ1-3
TGTGCCAGCAGCTTGACCGGACAGGGGAACACCATATATTTT
CASSLTGQGNTIYF
>TRBD2|-|TRBV4-2|TRBJ2-7
TGTGCCAGCAGCTGGGGGGGATACGAGCAGTACTTC
CASSWGGYEQYF